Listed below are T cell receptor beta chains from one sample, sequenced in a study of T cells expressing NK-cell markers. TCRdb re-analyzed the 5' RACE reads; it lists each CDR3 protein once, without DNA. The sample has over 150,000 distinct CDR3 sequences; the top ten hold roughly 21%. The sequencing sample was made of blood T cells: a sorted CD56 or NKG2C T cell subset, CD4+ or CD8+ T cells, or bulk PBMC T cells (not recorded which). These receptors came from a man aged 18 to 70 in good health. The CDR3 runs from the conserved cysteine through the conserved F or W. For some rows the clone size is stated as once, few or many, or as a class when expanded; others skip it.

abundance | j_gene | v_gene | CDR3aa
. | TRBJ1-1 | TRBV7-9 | CASSFLTGEAFF
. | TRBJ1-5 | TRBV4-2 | CASSQDRGVGIRQPQHF
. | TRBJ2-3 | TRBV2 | CASTRTSGADTQYF
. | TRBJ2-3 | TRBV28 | CASSLPDRAGTDTQYF
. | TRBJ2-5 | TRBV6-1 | CASNPIGSQETQYF
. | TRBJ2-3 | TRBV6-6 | CASSQGETDTQYF
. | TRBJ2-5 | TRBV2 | CASRGRGKETQYF
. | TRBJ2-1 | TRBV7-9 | CASSSPSSYNEQFF
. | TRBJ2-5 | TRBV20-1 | CSASTSGWNQETQYF
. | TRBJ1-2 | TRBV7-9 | CASSLETGNNYGYTF
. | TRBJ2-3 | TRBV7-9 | CASSPSSGQSDTQYF
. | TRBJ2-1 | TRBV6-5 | CASTMTNEQFF
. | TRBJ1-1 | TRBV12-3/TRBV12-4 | CASRLGQGEAFF
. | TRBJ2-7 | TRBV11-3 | CASSLDFGPSYEQYF
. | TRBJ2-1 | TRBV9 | CASSVGWVVGNEQFF
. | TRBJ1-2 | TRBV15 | CATSRAAGADGYTF
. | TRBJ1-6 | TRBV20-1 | CSARLPTGEASPLHF
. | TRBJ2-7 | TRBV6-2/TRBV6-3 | CASSYRREWEQYF
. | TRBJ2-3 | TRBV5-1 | CASRAPLTDTQYF
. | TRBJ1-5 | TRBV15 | CATSRDADDSNQPQHF
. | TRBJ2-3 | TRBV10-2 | CASCGAGVTTDTQYF
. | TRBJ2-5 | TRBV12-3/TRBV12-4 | CASSPGGTGGFSTQYF
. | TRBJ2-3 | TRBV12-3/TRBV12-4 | CASHRGATNTQYF
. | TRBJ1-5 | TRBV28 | CASSFVDQPQHF
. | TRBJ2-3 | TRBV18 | CASSPAGLDTDTQYF
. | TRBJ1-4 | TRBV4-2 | CASSQGGAGREKLFF
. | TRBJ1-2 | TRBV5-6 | CASSSGGSGLRYTF
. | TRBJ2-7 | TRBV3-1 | CASSQVQGGDEQYF
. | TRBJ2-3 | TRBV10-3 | CAISDGGYTQYF
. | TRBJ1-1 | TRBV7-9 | CASSFPSAEAFF
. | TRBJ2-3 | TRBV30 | CAWSVRNPTIVGTDTQYF
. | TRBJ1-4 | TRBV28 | CASSFYQGEGQKLFF
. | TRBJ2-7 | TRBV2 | CAQTGTVVDEQYF
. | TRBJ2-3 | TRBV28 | CASNIRSGSTDTQYF
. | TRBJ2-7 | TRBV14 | CASSRTGYGGGDSYEQYF
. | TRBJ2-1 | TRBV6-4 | CASSESGGVSEQFF
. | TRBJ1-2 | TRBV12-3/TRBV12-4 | CASSFRQNGYTF
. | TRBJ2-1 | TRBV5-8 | CASSFSDRGDPPHFNEQFF
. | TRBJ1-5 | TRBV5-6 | CASSLDNGNQPQHF
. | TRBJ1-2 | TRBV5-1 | CASSLRQGGGYGYTF
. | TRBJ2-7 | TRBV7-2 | CASSSGLLAGANYEQYF
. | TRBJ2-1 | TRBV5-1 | CASSLEASRSVISYNEQFF
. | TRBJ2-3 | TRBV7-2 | CASSLVGQGGGDTQYF
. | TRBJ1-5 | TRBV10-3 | CAISDERGWKPQHF
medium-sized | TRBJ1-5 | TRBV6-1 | CASSEGAGNQPQHF
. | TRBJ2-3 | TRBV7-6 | CASSSVTSGGLVTQYF
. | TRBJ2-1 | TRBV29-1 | CSVEDRGLGINEQFF
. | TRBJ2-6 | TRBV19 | CASSPPGQGDSGANVLTF
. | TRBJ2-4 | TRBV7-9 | CASSLEAKNIQYF
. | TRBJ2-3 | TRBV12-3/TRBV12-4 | CASSFTRRTDTQYF
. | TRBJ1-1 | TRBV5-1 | CASLGEGTEAFF
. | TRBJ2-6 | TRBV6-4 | CASSGTGGSGANVLTF
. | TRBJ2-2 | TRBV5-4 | CASSTNTGELFF
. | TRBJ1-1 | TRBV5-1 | CASSLGVGEGANTEAFF